This T cell receptor beta chain originates from a study of regulatory T cells in long-lasting Graves disease. Study conclusions and caveats: Lower TCR diversity was seen in persistent Graves' patients than in newly diagnosed ones.

Time point meaning: persistent/refractory GD, antithyroid drugs over 5 years with positive TRAb. Researchers made the TCR library from RNA that was extracted from PBMCs. Patient provenance is recorded as an endocrinology department in Xi'an, China. HTBI primers from iRepertoire and Arm-PCR of CDR3 regions yielded the TCR beta libraries. TCRdb recomputed calls from the multiplex PCR reads with MiXCR, one row per CDR3 protein. This sample has around 460,000 distinct CDR3 sequences; 20% to 25% occur once, and the top ten carry around 13%. This clonotype was detected only a few times. Antigen unknown. This receptor was taken from a female donor with Graves disease. This specimen consisted of peripheral blood mononuclear cells (PBMCs), obtained when the disease was refractory, from a patient treated with antithyroid drugs.

The CDR3 is CASSQELTSSYEQYF. The DNA for the CDR3 is TGTGCCAGCAGCCAAGAGTTGACAAGCTCCTACGAGCAGTACTTC. V usage is TRBV3-1 and J usage is TRBJ2-7, with D unclear. V was shortened by 0 bases and J by 0 bases, with 9 bases between the two germline ends. This CDR3 comprises 15 residues. Germline CDR1 is LGHDT and CDR2 is YNNKEL (reference sequence).